These 30 T cell receptor beta chains were sequenced from one sample in a study of cytomegalovirus exposure and HLA in healthy donors. The PCR made use of 60 Vbeta and 13 Jbeta primers. Produced via immunoSEQ multiplex PCR; TCRdb's table is partial and in-frame only. The table records more than 100,000 clones, less than 85% of them present only once. Sequencing was carried out using PBMCs. These receptors all stem from a man aged 35 to 55 in good health and CMV-seronegative.

The chain joins TRBV7-3 to TRBJ2-5; no firm D call. The V gene's germline CDR1 is SGHTA and CDR2 FQGTGA. The CDR3 extends over 15 amino acids. Trimming removed 3 bases from V and 4 bases from J, with 15 bases in between. The CDR3 region has the DNA TGTGCCAGCAGCTTTGGTGCGCGCCATGGAGAGACCCAGTACTTC. Translation gives CASSFGARHGETQYF.

V usage is TRBV7-9 and J usage is TRBJ2-7; 9 bases align to TRBD2. This CDR3 spans 13 amino acids. Trimming removed 7 bases from V and 6 bases from J; junction bases left unmatched: 7. The germline V gene encodes CDR1 SEHNR and CDR2 FQNEAQ (reference sequence). DNA of the CDR3: TGTGCCAGCACCGTAGCGGGAGTCGGCGAGCAGTACTTC. It codes for CASTVAGVGEQYF.

This chain connects TRBV9 to TRBJ2-7; 7 bases are a match to TRBD1. V trimming: 4 bases; J trimming: 2 bases; junction bases outside the gene matches: 9. The CDR3 consists of 15 residues. CDR1 is SGDLS and CDR2 is YYNGEE in the germline V gene. CDR3 DNA sequence: TGTGCCAGCAGCATCACCGGGACAGCGGCCTACGAGCAGTACTTC. This translates into CASSITGTAAYEQYF.

The chain is built from TRBV19 and TRBJ2-7; D remains ambiguous. The CDR3 consists of 15 residues. Germline lookup yields CDR1 LNHDA and CDR2 SQIVND (reference sequence). The V end was cut by 4 bases, the J end by 2 bases, with 15 bases between. CDR3 loop: CASSKPGFSTYEQYF. The CDR3, as DNA: TGTGCCAGTAGTAAACCGGGTTTTAGTACCTACGAGCAGTACTTC.

The V and J genes are TRBV2 and TRBJ2-5, with D perhaps TRBD2 (5 bases). V was cut by 7 bases and J by 2 bases, with 14 bases left in between. The CDR3 contains 14 residues. Per the germline V gene, CDR1 is SNHLY and CDR2 is FYNNEI. The CDR3 sequence is CASTLSGPQETQYF. The DNA for the CDR3 is TGTGCCAGCACCCTGAGCGGACCACAAGAGACCCAGTACTTC.

J is TRBJ2-1 and V is TRBV12-5, with TRBD2 identical over 14 bases. Germline CDR1 and CDR2: LGHNT and FRNRAP. V trimming: 4 bases; J trimming: 0 bases; junction bases outside the gene matches: 2. The CDR3 loop spans 17 amino acids. The CDR3 sequence is CASGSGTSGSSYNEQFF. In DNA, the CDR3 is TGTGCTAGTGGTTCGGGGACTAGCGGGAGCTCCTACAATGAGCAGTTCTTC.

In its sample, this clone was seen once. The chain links TRBV29-1 to TRBJ1-2; TRBD1 matches 9 bases. The CDR3 sequence is 13 residues long. The germline CDR1 and CDR2 sequences are SQVTM and ANQGSEA. V lost 6 bases to trimming and J lost 9 bases; unmatched junction nucleotides: 11. The CDR3 DNA is TGCAGCGTCGTACGACAGGGGGACAAAAGCTACACCTTC. Translated: CSVVRQGDKSYTF.

This chain links TRBV7-9 with TRBJ1-2; possible D gene TRBD1, 5 bases. CDR1 is SEHNR and CDR2 is FQNEAQ in the germline V gene (reference sequence). V was shortened by 5 bases and J by 3 bases, with 19 bases between the two germline ends. The CDR3 length is 16 residues. The CDR3 nucleotides read TGTGCCAGCAGCCTCCCCCCGGGGGGTGTGGACTATGGCTACACCTTC. Encoded protein: CASSLPPGGVDYGYTF.

The genes are TRBV7-6 and TRBJ2-7; D is unresolved. The germline V gene encodes CDR1 SGHVS and CDR2 FNYEAQ. Trimming left V 1 base short and J 1 base short, with 8 bases between. CDR3 length: 14 residues. The CDR3 spells CASSLEAGSYEQYF. CDR3 bases: TGTGCCAGCAGCTTAGAAGCCGGGTCCTACGAGCAGTACTTC.

J is TRBJ2-1 and V is TRBV27; 7 bases agree with TRBD2. J gave up 8 bases and V 4 bases, and 5 bases lay outside the gene matches. Germline assignment: CDR1 MNHEY and CDR2 SMNVEV (reference sequence). This CDR3 is 13 amino acids long. The CDR3 region has the DNA TGTGCCAGCAGTTCCGGACTAGTCTATGAGCAGTTCTTC. Amino acid sequence: CASSSGLVYEQFF.

The J gene is TRBJ1-3, the V gene TRBV18; TRBD1 might be the D (6 bases). V was trimmed by 2 bases and J by 0 bases, leaving 8 bases between them. This CDR3 has 15 amino acids. Germline CDR1 reads KGHSH; CDR2 reads LQKENI. DNA of the CDR3: TGTGCCAGCTCACCAGGGGGCTTCTCTGGAAACACCATATATTTT. The encoded protein is CASSPGGFSGNTIYF.

The chain uses TRBV7-3 and TRBJ2-2; 7 bases are a match to TRBD2. Germline CDR1 and CDR2: SGHTA and FQGTGA. Trimming cost V 3 bases and J 0 bases; bases outside gene matches: 4. This CDR3 spans 16 amino acids. The CDR3 here is CASSFTSASNTGELFF. As DNA, the CDR3 is TGTGCCAGCAGCTTTACTAGCGCGTCGAACACCGGGGAGCTGTTTTTT.

V and J are TRBV5-4 and TRBJ2-3; a possible D gene is TRBD1 (6 bases). Trimming removed 6 bases at V and 3 bases at J, with 11 bases between. Germline-derived CDR1 and CDR2 are SGHNT and YYREEE (reference sequence). The CDR3 contains 13 residues. The DNA of the CDR3 is TGTGCCAGCACCTTAAGGGGGACAGATACGCAGTATTTT. Its translation is CASTLRGTDTQYF.

The chain combines TRBV4-1 with TRBJ2-2, with 8 bases fitting TRBD2. Germline lookup yields CDR1 MGHRA and CDR2 YSYEKL. This CDR3 comprises 16 residues. V was pared by 4 bases and J by 3 bases, with 7 bases of the junction left unmatched. The CDR3, as DNA: TGCGCCAGCAGCCCCGGAGTAGCGGGGTACACCGGGGAGCTGTTTTTT. Protein: CASSPGVAGYTGELFF.

J is TRBJ2-3 and V is TRBV20-1; D is ambiguous. Germline values: CDR1 DFQATT, CDR2 SNEGSKA (reference sequence). Trimming took 4 bases from V and 4 from J, leaving 6 bases between them. The CDR3 sequence is 11 residues long. The CDR3 DNA follows: TGCAGTGCTATGGCCCCAGATACGCAGTATTTT. Amino acid sequence: CSAMAPDTQYF.

This clone was detected a few times. This chain joins TRBV11-2 and TRBJ2-5, with D perhaps matching TRBD2 (6 bases). V lost 6 bases and J lost 5, with 19 bases in between. Looked up from germline, CDR1 is SGHAT and CDR2 is FQNNGV. The CDR3 spans 15 residues. The CDR3 reads CASSFTRIGGETQYF. DNA of the CDR3: TGTGCCAGCAGTTTTACTCGTATAGGAGGGGAGACCCAGTACTTC.

J is TRBJ1-2 and V is TRBV29-1; D not certain. Trimming cost V 4 bases and J 4 bases, with 7 bases left between them. This CDR3 is 11 amino acids long. Germline V lookup: CDR1 SQVTM, CDR2 ANQGSEA. CDR3 sequence reads: CSVVNGYGYTF. In nucleotides, the CDR3 is TGCAGCGTTGTTAACGGCTATGGCTACACCTTC.

V and J are TRBV18 and TRBJ2-5; D remains unclear. The J call may be in error: the DNA end matches TRBJ2-7 better. The CDR3 has 13 residues. The germline V gene has CDR1 KGHSH and CDR2 LQKENI. As DNA, the CDR3 is TGTGCCAGCTCACCAAGACATACCTACGAGCAGTACTTC. Translating it yields CASSPRHTYEQYF.

This sequence joins TRBV29-1 and TRBJ2-3; TRBD2 matches 11 bases. After removal of 4 bases from V and 6 bases from J, the junction contained 0 bases not matched to a gene. Germline V gene sequence: CDR1 SQVTM, CDR2 ANQGSEA. The CDR3 is 12 amino acids. DNA for the CDR3: TGCAGCGTTGTAGCGGGGGGGGATACGCAGTATTTT. Amino acids: CSVVAGGDTQYF.

Notes on this clone: One end of the junction does not line up with germline, which may come from a read error. V gene TRBV7-9 combines with J gene TRBJ2-7, with D perhaps matching TRBD2 (5 bases). This CDR3 spans 12 amino acids. Germline values: CDR1 SEHNR, CDR2 FQNEAQ (reference sequence). The CDR3, as DNA: TGTTCCAGCAGCTTAGTATCGGGGGAGCAGTACTTC. Amino acids: CSSSLVSGEQYF.

V and J are TRBV9 and TRBJ2-7; a weak D match, TRBD2 (6 bases). Looked up from germline, CDR1 is SGDLS and CDR2 is YYNGEE. The ends were cut back, 2 bases at V and 3 bases at J, with 15 bases in the middle. The CDR3 loop spans 15 amino acids. Here the CDR3 DNA reads TGTGCCAGCAGCGTCCAACTAGCTGTTAACTACGAGCAGTACTTC. Translating it yields CASSVQLAVNYEQYF. Variable domain in full (rest from reference TRBV9 and TRBJ2-7): DSGVTQTPKHLITATGQRVTLRCSPRSGDLSVYWYQQSLDQGLQFLIQYYNGEERAKGNILERFSAQQFPDLHSELNLSSLELGDSALYFCASSVQLAVNYEQYFGPGTRLTVT.

The V gene is TRBV30, the J gene TRBJ1-3, with 8 bases aligning to TRBD1. The CDR3 consists of 15 residues. Germline-derived CDR1 and CDR2 are GTSNPN and SVGIG (reference sequence). After removal of 7 bases from V and 0 bases from J, the junction contained 8 bases not matched to a gene. The CDR3 here is CAYDRGVTSGNTIYF. DNA of the CDR3: TGTGCCTATGACAGGGGCGTTACCTCTGGAAACACCATATATTTT.

The chain joins TRBV2 to TRBJ2-2, with D perhaps matching TRBD2 (6 bases). The ends were cut back, 6 bases at V and 4 bases at J, with 12 bases in the middle. The CDR3 runs 14 residues. Germline V gene lookup returns CDR1 SNHLY and CDR2 FYNNEI. The CDR3 reads CASSGVGSTGELFF. In DNA form, the CDR3 reads TGTGCCAGCAGCGGAGTCGGGAGCACCGGGGAGCTGTTTTTT. Using reference TRBV2 and TRBJ2-2 for the parts outside the CDR3, the full variable domain is EPEVTQTPSHQVTQMGQEVILRCVPISNHLYFYWYRQILGQKVEFLVSFYNNEISEKSEIFDDQFSVERPDGSNFTLKIRSTKLEDSAMYFCASSGVGSTGELFFGEGSRLTVL.

The chain uses TRBV7-3 and TRBJ2-2, with D perhaps matching TRBD2 (7 bases). Germline CDR1 and CDR2: SGHTA and FQGTGA. V was pared by 7 bases and J by 7 bases, with 16 bases between. CDR3 length equals 14 residues. CDR3 sequence reads: CASTRGGRVGELFF. The CDR3 nucleotides are TGTGCCAGCACCCGAGGGGGGAGGGTCGGGGAGCTGTTTTTT.

The rearrangement uses TRBV13 and TRBJ2-5; TRBD2 aligns across 8 bases. The J segment lost 2 bases and the V segment lost 2 bases, leaving 7 bases of the junction unmatched. The V gene's germline CDR1 is PRHDT and CDR2 FYEKMQ (reference sequence). This CDR3 has 16 residues. The CDR3 DNA reads TGTGCCAGCAGCTTACGGACGGGACTAGAACAAGAGACCCAGTACTTC. Translated: CASSLRTGLEQETQYF. The full variable domain, in which reference TRBV13 and TRBJ2-5 provide the parts outside the CDR3, is AAGVIQSPRHLIKEKRETATLKCYPIPRHDTVYWYQQGPGQDPQFLISFYEKMQSDKGSIPDRFSAQQFSDYHSELNMSSLELGDSALYFCASSLRTGLEQETQYFGPGTRLLVL.

A remark on this clone: The junction and the germline gene differ at one end; a read error may be behind it. This chain uses TRBV5-5 with TRBJ2-7; 9 bases fit TRBD1. Germline values: CDR1 SGHKS, CDR2 YYEKEE (reference sequence). The CDR3 is made up of 10 amino acids. CDR3 in DNA: TGTGCCAGCAGCGTACCGGGACAGGGCTTC. It translates to CASSVPGQGF.

The chain has TRBV2 and TRBJ1-1, with a possible D match to TRBD1 (5 bases). In germline, CDR1 is SNHLY, CDR2 FYNNEI. With 6 bases removed from V and 1 base from J, the gap between germline ends came to 9 bases. This CDR3 contains 13 residues. For the CDR3, the DNA is TGTGCCAGCAGCGCAACAGGGAACACTGAAGCTTTCTTT. It codes for CASSATGNTEAFF.

A note on this clone: Its ends do not fully match the called genes, so a read error is possible. Other DNA sequences from this sample encode an identical CDR3 as well. The chain combines TRBV7-9 with TRBJ2-7, with D maybe TRBD1 (6 bases). CDR1 is SEHNR, CDR2 FQNEAQ, per germline (reference sequence). The CDR3 consists of 12 residues. The CDR3 protein is CSSSIQGYEQYF. The DNA of the CDR3 is TGTTCCAGCAGCATACAGGGCTACGAGCAGTACTTC.

CDR3 in amino acids: CATSSFPPDTQYF. CDR3 DNA sequence: TGTGCCACCAGCAGTTTCCCTCCAGATACGCAGTATTTT. This chain links TRBV15 with TRBJ2-3, with D unresolved. CDR1 and CDR2 from the germline V gene are LNHNV and YYDKDF (reference sequence). CDR3 length: 13 amino acids. V gave up 3 bases and J gave up 4 bases, with 8 bases separating them.

The genes are TRBV6-6 and TRBJ1-4, with TRBD1 matching over 8 bases. The CDR3 is made up of 12 amino acids. Germline V gene sequence: CDR1 MNHNY, CDR2 SVGAGI (reference sequence). The V gene end was trimmed by 8 bases and the J gene end by 8 bases; junction bases not matched to a gene: 4. CDR3 sequence (DNA): TGTGCCAGCGCTCAGGGGGCGGAAAAACTGTTTTTT. Protein product: CASAQGAEKLFF.